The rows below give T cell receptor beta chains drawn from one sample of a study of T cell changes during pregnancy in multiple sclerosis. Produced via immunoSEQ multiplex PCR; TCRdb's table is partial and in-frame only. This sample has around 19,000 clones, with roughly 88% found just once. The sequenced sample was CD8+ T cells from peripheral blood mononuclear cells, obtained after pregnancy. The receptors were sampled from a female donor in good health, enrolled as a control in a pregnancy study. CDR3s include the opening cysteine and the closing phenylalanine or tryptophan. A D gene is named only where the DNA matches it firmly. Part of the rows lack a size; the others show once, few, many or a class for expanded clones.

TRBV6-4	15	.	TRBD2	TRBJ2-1	CASSESASGSNEQFF	TGTGCCAGCAGTGAGTCGGCTAGCGGGAGTAATGAGCAGTTCTTC
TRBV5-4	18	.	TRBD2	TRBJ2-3	CASSWEGSGVPSTDTQYF	TGTGCCAGCAGCTGGGAGGGTAGCGGGGTCCCCAGCACAGATACGCAGTATTTT
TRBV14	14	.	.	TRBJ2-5	CASSHREYEETQYF	TGTGCCAGCAGCCATCGCGAGTATGAGGAGACCCAGTACTTC
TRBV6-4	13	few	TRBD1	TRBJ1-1	CASRDREYTEAFF	TGTGCCAGCAGGGACAGGGAGTACACTGAAGCTTTCTTT
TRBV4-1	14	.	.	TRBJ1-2	CASSQDGGLYGYTF	TGCGCCAGCAGCCAAGACGGGGGGCTCTATGGCTACACCTTC
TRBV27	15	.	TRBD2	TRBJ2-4	CASSLSGAGGVIQYF	TGTGCCAGCAGTCTCTCAGGGGCGGGGGGGGTCATTCAGTACTTC
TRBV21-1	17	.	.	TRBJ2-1	CASSSLGTGVRYNEQFF	TGTGCCAGCAGCAGCCTCGGGACAGGGGTGAGGTACAATGAGCAGTTCTTC
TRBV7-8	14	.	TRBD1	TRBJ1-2	CASSPGQGIYGYTF	TGTGCCAGCAGCCCGGGACAGGGGATTTATGGCTACACCTTC
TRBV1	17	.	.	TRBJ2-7	CTSSQVSSGSSCDEQYF	TGCACCAGCAGCCAAGTTTCTAGCGGGAGCTCTTGCGACGAGCAGTACTTC
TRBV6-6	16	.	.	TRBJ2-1	CASSYRVAEGYNEQFF	TGTGCCAGCAGTTACCGGGTCGCGGAGGGGTACAATGAGCAGTTCTTC
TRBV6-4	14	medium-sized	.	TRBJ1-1	CASSPSGEKNEAFF	TGTGCCAGCAGTCCTTCAGGGGAGAAGAATGAAGCTTTCTTT
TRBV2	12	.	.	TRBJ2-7	CAARGGAYEQYF	TGTGCGGCGCGGGGAGGAGCGTACGAGCAGTACTTC
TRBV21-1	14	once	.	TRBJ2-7	CARERLAVGDEQYF	TGTGCCAGAGAGCGCCTAGCGGTGGGGGACGAGCAGTACTTC
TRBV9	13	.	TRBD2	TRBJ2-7	CASSAGGGGEQYF	TGTGCCAGCAGCGCCGGGGGGGGCGGCGAGCAGTACTTC
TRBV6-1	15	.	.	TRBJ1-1	CASSESGFKNTEAFF	TGTGCCAGCAGTGAATCAGGGTTTAAGAACACTGAAGCTTTCTTT
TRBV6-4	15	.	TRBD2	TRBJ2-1	CASSRSSGGNNEQFF	TGTGCCAGCAGCCGCTCTAGCGGGGGGAACAATGAGCAGTTCTTC
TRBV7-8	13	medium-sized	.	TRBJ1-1	CASSFVRGTEAFF	TGTGCCAGCAGCTTTGTGCGGGGCACTGAAGCTTTCTTT
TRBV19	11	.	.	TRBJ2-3	CASAGTDTQYF	TGTGCCAGTGCGGGTACAGATACGCAGTATTTT
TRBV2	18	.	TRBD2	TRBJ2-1	CASRTTSGRLGPYNEQFF	TGTGCCAGCAGAACGACTAGCGGGAGATTGGGACCCTACAATGAGCAGTTCTTC
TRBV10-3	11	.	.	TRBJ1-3	CAISEGHGIYF	TGTGCCATCAGTGAGGGGCACGGCATATATTTT
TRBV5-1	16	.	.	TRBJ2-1	CASSLEGGGNYNEQFF	TGCGCCAGCAGCTTGGAGGGCGGAGGGAATTACAATGAGCAGTTCTTC
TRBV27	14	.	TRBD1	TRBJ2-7	CASSAGTGGYEQYF	TGTGCCAGCAGTGCCGGGACAGGGGGCTACGAGCAGTACTTC
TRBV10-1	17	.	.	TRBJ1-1	CASSESRQITMNTEAFF	TGCGCCAGCAGTGAGTCCAGACAGATAACCATGAACACTGAAGCTTTCTTT
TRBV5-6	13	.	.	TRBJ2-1	CASSPNSYNEQFF	TGTGCCAGCAGCCCAAACAGTTACAATGAGCAGTTCTTC
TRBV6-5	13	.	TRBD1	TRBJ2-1	CASSWTGTGEQFF	TGTGCCAGCAGTTGGACAGGGACGGGCGAGCAGTTCTTC